The clone carrying this T cell receptor (beta chain) appeared once. In the original workflow: How many nucleated cells were present was estimated from reference gene primer amplification. Clones were read by immunoSEQ multiplex PCR, and TCRdb kept only the in-frame ones, dropping some. V, J and clone size were drawn from that table, and D and trimming were deduced from the DNA. The sample has about 670,000 clones, 85% to 90% seen once. The data originate from a study of blood T cell repertoires in COVID-19. Overall study: Acute-phase and convalescent COVID-19 samples originated in the United States, Italy and Spain. From T cells, B-cell-depleted T cells, or PBMCs came the material, which was cDNA or gDNA.

Trimming removed 3 bases at V and 0 bases at J, with 14 bases between. CDR1 and CDR2 (germline): LNHDA, SQIVND (reference sequence). This CDR3 is 16 amino acids long. What was sequenced was peripheral blood. The chain recombines TRBV19 with TRBJ1-1; possibly TRBD1 for D (5 bases). This sequence originates from a young woman with acute or convalescent COVID-19. CDR3 amino acids: CASSIGGAGVNTEAFF. The CDR3 DNA follows: TGTGCCAGTAGTATCGGTGGGGCTGGAGTGAACACTGAAGCTTTCTTT.